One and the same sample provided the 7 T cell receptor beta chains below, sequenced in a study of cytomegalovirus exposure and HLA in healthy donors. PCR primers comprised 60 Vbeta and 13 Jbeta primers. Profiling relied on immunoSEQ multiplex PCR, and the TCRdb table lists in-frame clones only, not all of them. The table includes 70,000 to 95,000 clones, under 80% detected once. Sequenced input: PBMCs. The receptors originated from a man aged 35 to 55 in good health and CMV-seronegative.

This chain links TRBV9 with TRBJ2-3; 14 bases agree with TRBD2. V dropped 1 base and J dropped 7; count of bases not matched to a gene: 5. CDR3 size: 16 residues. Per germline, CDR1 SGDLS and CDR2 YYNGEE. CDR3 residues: CASSVFGTSGSNTQYF. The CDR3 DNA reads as TGTGCCAGCAGCGTATTTGGGACTAGCGGGAGTAATACGCAGTATTTT.

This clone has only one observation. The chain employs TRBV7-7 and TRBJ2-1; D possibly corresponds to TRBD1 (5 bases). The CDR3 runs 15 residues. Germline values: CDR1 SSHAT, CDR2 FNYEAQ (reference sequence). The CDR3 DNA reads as TGTGTTAGCAGCTTGGGGCAGGCGGCTATCTATGAGCAGTTCTTC. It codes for CVSSLGQAAIYEQFF.

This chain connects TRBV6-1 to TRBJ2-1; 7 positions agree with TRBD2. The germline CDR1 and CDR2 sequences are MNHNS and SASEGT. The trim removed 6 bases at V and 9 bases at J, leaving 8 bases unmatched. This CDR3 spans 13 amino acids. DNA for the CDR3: TGTGCCAGCAGAGGTACTAGCGCGGGTGAGCAGTTCTTC. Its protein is CASRGTSAGEQFF.

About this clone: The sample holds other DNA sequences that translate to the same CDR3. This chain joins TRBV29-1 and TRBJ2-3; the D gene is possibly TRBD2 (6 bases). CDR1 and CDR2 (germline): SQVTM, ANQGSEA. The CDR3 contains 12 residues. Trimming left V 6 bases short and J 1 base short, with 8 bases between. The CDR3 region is CSVGTGTDTQYF. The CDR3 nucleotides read TGCAGCGTCGGGACTGGCACAGATACGCAGTATTTT.

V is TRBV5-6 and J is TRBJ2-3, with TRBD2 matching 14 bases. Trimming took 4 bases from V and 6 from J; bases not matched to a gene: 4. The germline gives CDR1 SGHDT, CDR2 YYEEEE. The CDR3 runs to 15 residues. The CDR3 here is CASSARLAGGDTQYF. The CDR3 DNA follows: TGTGCCAGCAGCGCCCGACTAGCGGGAGGGGATACGCAGTATTTT.

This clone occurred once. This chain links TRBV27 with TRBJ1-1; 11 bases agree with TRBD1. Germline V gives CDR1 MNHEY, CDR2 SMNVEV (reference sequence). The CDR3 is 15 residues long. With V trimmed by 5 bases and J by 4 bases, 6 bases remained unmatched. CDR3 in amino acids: CASSPRGTGGTEAFF. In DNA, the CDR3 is TGTGCCAGCAGTCCACGAGGGACAGGGGGCACTGAAGCTTTCTTT.

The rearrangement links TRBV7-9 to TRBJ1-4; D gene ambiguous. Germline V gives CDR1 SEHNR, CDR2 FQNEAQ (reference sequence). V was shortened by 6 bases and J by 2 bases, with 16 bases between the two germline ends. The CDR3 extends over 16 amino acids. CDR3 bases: TGTGCCAGCAGTGTGATTCTATGGGCCACTAATGAAAAACTGTTTTTT. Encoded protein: CASSVILWATNEKLFF.